This T cell receptor (beta chain) comes out of a study of T cells in women clearing cervical HPV infection. The repertoire was sequenced with immunoSEQ multiplex PCR; TCRdb's copy has only in-frame clones and lacks some. The table lists some 21,000 clones. Details on this clone: The CDR3 is cut off 3 residues early in the read; its end comes from the germline J gene.

CDR1 and CDR2 from the germline V gene are LNHNV and YYDKDF (reference sequence). The CDR3 has 14 amino acids. V lost 4 bases, J lost 5 bases, and 13 bases lay in between. Sequencing was done on a sample of blood buffy coat. This receptor was taken from a woman aged 18 to 75 with a cervical HPV16 infection that either progressed to CIN3+ or cleared (not recorded which). This chain joins TRBV15 and TRBJ2-3; D perhaps matches TRBD2 (6 bases). CDR3 region: CATSTSAMGDTQYF. The sequenced part of the CDR3 DNA is TGTGCCACCAGCACTAGCGCCATGGGAGATACG.